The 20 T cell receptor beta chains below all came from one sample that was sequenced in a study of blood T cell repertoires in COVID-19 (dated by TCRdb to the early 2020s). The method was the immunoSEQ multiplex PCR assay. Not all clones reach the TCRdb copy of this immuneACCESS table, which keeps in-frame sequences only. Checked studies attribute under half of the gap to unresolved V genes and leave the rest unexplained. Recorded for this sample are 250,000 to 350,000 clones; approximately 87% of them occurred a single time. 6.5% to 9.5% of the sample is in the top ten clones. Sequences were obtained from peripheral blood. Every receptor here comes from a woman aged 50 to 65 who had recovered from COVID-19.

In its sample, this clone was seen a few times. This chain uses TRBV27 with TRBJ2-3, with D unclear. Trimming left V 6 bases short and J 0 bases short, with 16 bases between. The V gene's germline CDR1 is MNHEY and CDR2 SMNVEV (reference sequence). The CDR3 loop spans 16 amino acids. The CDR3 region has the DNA TGTGCCAGCAGCCTACTGACGGTGACTAGCACAGATACGCAGTATTTT. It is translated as CASSLLTVTSTDTQYF.

The chain's CDR3 is CSVVPLRQAEVPWGYTF. Written as DNA, the CDR3 is TGCAGCGTTGTACCCCTAAGACAGGCTGAAGTCCCTTGGGGCTACACCTTC. The rearrangement links TRBV29-1 to TRBJ1-2; D is perhaps TRBD1 (6 bases). This CDR3 contains 17 residues. The V and J ends lost 4 bases and 8 bases respectively, with 29 bases between them. Germline V CDR1 and CDR2: SQVTM, ANQGSEA.

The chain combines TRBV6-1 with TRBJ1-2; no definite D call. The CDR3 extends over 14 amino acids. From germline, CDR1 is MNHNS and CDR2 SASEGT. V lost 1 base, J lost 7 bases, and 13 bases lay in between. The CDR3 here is CASSEDPGVGGYTF. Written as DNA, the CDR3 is TGTGCCAGCAGTGAAGACCCCGGGGTAGGTGGCTACACCTTC.

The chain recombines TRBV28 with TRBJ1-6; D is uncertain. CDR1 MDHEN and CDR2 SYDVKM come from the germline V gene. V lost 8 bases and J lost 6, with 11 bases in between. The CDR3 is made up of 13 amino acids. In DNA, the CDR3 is TGTGCCAGCGGTCCCCAGTTTAATTCACCCCTCCACTTT. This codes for CASGPQFNSPLHF.

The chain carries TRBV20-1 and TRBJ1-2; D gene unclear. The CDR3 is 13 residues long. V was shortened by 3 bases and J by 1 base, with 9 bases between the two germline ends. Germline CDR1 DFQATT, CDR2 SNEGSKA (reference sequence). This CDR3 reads CSASKPNNYGYTF. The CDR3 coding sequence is TGCAGTGCTAGTAAGCCCAATAACTATGGCTACACCTTC.

As DNA, the CDR3 is TGTGCCAGCAGCCCTAACCCCCAGGGGCCAGAGACCCAGTACTTC. This translates into CASSPNPQGPETQYF. The J gene is TRBJ2-5, the V gene TRBV11-2; possible D gene TRBD1, 6 bases. CDR1 and CDR2 (germline): SGHAT, FQNNGV. The CDR3 runs to 15 residues. Trimming removed 5 bases at V and 4 bases at J, with 17 bases between. The full variable domain, with the rest looked up from reference TRBV11-2 and TRBJ2-5, is EAGVAQSPRYKIIEKRQSVAFWCNPISGHATLYWYQQILGQGPKLLIQFQNNGVVDDSQLPKDRFSAERLKGVDSTLKIQPAKLEDSAVYLCASSPNPQGPETQYFGPGTRLLVL.

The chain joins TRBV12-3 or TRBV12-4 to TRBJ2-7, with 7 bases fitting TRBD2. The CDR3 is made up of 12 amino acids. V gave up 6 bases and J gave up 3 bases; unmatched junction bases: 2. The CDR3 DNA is TGTGCCAGCAGGGGGGAGGGCTACGAGCAGTACTTC. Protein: CASRGEGYEQYF.

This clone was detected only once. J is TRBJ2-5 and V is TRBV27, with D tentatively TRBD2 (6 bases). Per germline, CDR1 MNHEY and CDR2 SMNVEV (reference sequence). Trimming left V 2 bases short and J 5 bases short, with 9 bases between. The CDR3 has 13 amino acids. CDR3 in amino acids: CASSLNGGETQYF. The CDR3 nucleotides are TGTGCCAGCAGTTTAAATGGGGGGGAGACCCAGTACTTC.

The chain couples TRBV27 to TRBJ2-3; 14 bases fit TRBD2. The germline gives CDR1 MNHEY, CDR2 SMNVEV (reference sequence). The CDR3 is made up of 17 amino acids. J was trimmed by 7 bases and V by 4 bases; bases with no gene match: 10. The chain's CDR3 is CASSSRLAGGIVNTQYF. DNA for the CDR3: TGTGCCAGCAGTTCCAGACTAGCGGGGGGGATCGTGAATACGCAGTATTTT.

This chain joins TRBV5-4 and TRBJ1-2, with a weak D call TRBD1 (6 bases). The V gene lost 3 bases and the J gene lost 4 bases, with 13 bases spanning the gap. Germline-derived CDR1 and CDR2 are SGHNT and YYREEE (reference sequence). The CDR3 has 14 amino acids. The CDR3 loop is CASSSLQGSYGYTF. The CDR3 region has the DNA TGTGCCAGCAGCTCCCTCCAGGGGTCCTATGGCTACACCTTC.

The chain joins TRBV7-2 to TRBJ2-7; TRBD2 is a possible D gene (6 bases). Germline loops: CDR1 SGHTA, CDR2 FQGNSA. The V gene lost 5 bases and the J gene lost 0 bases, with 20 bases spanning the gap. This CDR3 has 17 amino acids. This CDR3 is CASSLSSSGQSSYEQYF. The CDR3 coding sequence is TGTGCCAGCAGCCTATCCTCGAGCGGGCAAAGCTCCTACGAGCAGTACTTC.

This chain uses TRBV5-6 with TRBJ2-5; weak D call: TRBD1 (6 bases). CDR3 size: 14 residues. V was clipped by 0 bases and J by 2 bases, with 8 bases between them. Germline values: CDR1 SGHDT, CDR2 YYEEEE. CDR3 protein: CASSLVGTQETQYF. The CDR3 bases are TGTGCCAGCAGCTTGGTCGGGACACAAGAGACCCAGTACTTC.

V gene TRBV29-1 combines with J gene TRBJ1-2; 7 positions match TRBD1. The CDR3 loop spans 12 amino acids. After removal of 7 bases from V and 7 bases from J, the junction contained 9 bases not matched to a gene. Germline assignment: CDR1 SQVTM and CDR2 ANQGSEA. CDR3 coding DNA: TGCAGCGCTGGGGACAGTATCGGTGGCTACACCTTC. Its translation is CSAGDSIGGYTF.

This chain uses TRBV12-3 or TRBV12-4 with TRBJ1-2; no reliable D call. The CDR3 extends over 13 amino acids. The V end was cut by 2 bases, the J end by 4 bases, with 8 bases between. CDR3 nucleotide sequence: TGTGCCAGCAGTTTACGGGGTAGCTATGGCTACACCTTC. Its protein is CASSLRGSYGYTF.

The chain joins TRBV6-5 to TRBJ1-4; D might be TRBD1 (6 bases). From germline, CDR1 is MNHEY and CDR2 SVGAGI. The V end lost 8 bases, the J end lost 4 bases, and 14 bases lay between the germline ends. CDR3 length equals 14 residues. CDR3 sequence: CASGRGGYNEKLFF. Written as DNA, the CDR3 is TGTGCCAGCGGGAGGGGGGGCTATAATGAAAAACTGTTTTTT.

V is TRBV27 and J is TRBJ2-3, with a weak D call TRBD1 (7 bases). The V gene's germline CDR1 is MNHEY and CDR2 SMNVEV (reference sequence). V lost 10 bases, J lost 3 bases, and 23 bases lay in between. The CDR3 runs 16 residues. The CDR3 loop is CATPSIRAGGTDTQYF. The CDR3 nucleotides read TGTGCCACCCCCTCCATCCGGGCAGGGGGGACAGATACGCAGTATTTT.

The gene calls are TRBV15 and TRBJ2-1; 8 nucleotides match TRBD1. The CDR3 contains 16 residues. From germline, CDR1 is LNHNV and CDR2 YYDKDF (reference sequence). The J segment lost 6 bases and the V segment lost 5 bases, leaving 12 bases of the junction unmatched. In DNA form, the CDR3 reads TGTGCCACCAGCTACACCCGAAGGACAGGGACCAATGAGCAGTTCTTC. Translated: CATSYTRRTGTNEQFF.

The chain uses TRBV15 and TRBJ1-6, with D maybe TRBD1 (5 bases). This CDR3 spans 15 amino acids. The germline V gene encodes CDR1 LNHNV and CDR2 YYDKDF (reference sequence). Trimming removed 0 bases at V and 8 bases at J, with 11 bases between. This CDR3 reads CATSRDVGGDSPLHF. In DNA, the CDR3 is TGTGCCACCAGCAGAGATGTTGGGGGGGATTCACCCCTCCACTTT.

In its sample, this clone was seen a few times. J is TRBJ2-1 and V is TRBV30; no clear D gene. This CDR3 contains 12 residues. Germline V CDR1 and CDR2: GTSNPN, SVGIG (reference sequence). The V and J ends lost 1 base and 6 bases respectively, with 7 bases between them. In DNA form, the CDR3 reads TGTGCCTGGAGTGCTGGCCTCAATGAGCAGTTCTTC. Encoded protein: CAWSAGLNEQFF. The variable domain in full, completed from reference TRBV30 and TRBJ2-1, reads SQTIHQWPATLVQPVGSPLSLECTVEGTSNPNLYWYRQAAGRGLQLLFYSVGIGQISSEVPQNLSASRPQDRQFILSSKKLLLSDSGFYLCAWSAGLNEQFFGPGTRLTVL.

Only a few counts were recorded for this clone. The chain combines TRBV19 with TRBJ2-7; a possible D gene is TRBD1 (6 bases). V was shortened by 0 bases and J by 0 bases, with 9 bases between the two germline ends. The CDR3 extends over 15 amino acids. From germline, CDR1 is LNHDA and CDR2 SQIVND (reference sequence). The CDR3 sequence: CASSIDDRPSYEQYF. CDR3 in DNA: TGTGCCAGTAGTATAGACGACAGGCCCTCCTACGAGCAGTACTTC.